These T cell receptor beta chains were read from a single sample in a study of vaccination effects on CD4 cells after COVID-19. Their antigens are not known. Here immunoSEQ multiplex PCR was the method, and the copy in TCRdb shows in-frame clones only, minus some. Among 47,000 or so clones listed, about 70% were seen once. Material: CD4+ T cells from PBMCs cultured without peptide, obtained after COVID-19 vaccination. These TCRs come from a human donor who received a COVID-19 vaccine. Each CDR3 is given with its conserved first and last residue. The D gene is left open where the match is weak. Expanded clones get a size class; other rows say once, few or many, or leave the size out.

v_call	d_call	j_call	clone_size	cdr3_aa	cdr3_nt
TRBV27	NA	TRBJ2-1	NA	CASSPPPRRNEQFF	TGTGCCAGCAGTCCACCACCCCGACGGAATGAGCAGTTCTTC
TRBV6-5	NA	TRBJ1-1	NA	CASSYSSPANTEAFF	TGTGCCAGCAGTTACTCGAGCCCGGCGAACACTGAAGCTTTCTTT
TRBV10-2	TRBD1	TRBJ2-7	NA	CASGQGPYEQYF	TGCGCCAGCGGACAGGGCCCCTACGAGCAGTACTTC
TRBV7-9	NA	TRBJ2-5	NA	CASSLIETQYF	TGTGCCAGCAGCTTAATAGAGACCCAGTACTTC
TRBV18	TRBD1	TRBJ1-6	few	CASSPDRGSPLHF	TGTGCCAGCTCACCGGACAGGGGTTCACCCCTCCACTTT
TRBV3-1/TRBV3-2	TRBD1	TRBJ2-7	NA	CASSQRKGTGAYEQYF	TGTGCCAGCAGCCAGCGAAAAGGGACAGGGGCCTACGAGCAGTACTTC
TRBV6-2/TRBV6-3	NA	TRBJ1-1	few	CASSPRNTEAFF	TGTGCCAGCAGTCCCCGGAACACTGAAGCTTTCTTT
TRBV19	NA	TRBJ1-4	NA	CASSRGQPRLGEKLFF	TGTGCCAGTAGTAGGGGGCAGCCCCGGTTGGGGGAAAAACTGTTTTTT
TRBV27	NA	TRBJ2-7	NA	CASSLSAVPGYEQYF	TGTGCCAGCAGTTTATCGGCAGTCCCAGGCTACGAGCAGTACTTC
TRBV3-1/TRBV3-2	NA	TRBJ1-1	NA	CASSRTEDTEAFF	TGTGCCAGCAGCCGGACGGAGGACACTGAAGCTTTCTTT
TRBV29-1	NA	TRBJ2-4	NA	CSVEERRHEAKNIQYF	TGCAGCGTTGAAGAAAGGCGCCACGAGGCAAAAAACATTCAGTACTTC
TRBV20-1	NA	TRBJ2-5	NA	CSASEQGLGETQYF	TGCAGTGCTAGTGAGCAGGGCTTGGGAGAGACCCAGTACTTC
TRBV10-1	NA	TRBJ1-1	few	CATSEGYTEAFF	TGCGCCACCTCAGAAGGTTACACTGAAGCTTTCTTT
TRBV2	TRBD1	TRBJ1-2	NA	CASSAQGAGYGYTF	TGTGCCAGCAGTGCGCAGGGGGCGGGGTATGGCTACACCTTC
TRBV4-1	NA	TRBJ2-3	NA	CASSQGFRDTQYF	TGCGCCAGCAGCCAAGGTTTCAGGGATACGCAGTATTTT
TRBV2	NA	TRBJ2-7	few	CASSEDDLEQYF	TGTGCCAGCAGTGAAGACGATTTGGAGCAGTACTTC
TRBV5-1	NA	TRBJ1-1	NA	CASTLGEAFF	TGCGCCAGCACCCTGGGAGAAGCTTTCTTT
TRBV6-5	TRBD2	TRBJ2-7	NA	CASSWGGEDYEQYF	TGTGCCAGCAGTTGGGGGGGGGAGGACTACGAGCAGTACTTC
TRBV27	NA	TRBJ2-4	NA	CASSSMEGVFAKNIQYF	TGTGCCAGCAGTTCAATGGAGGGGGTCTTCGCCAAAAACATTCAGTACTTC
TRBV4-1	NA	TRBJ2-3	NA	CASSRTGLDTQYF	TGCGCCAGCAGCCGCACAGGGCTGGATACGCAGTATTTT
TRBV5-1	NA	TRBJ2-6	NA	CASSSTGSSGANVLTF	TGCGCCAGCAGCTCCACTGGGAGCTCTGGGGCCAACGTCCTGACTTTC
TRBV23-1	TRBD1	TRBJ2-7	few	CARRPGQGNYEQYF	TGCGCCAGAAGACCGGGACAGGGTAACTACGAGCAGTACTTC
TRBV18	NA	TRBJ2-7	NA	CASSPGSTYEQYF	TGTGCCAGCTCCCCGGGGAGTACCTACGAGCAGTACTTC
TRBV18	TRBD1	TRBJ1-1	NA	CASSPLQGAGTEAFF	TGTGCCAGCTCACCACTGCAGGGGGCGGGGACTGAAGCTTTCTTT
TRBV5-7	NA	TRBJ1-5	NA	CASSLGYTGQPQHF	TGTGCCAGCAGCTTGGGTTACACCGGTCAGCCCCAGCATTTT
TRBV6-1	NA	TRBJ2-7	NA	CASSEPRVEQYF	TGTGCCAGCAGTGAACCGAGGGTCGAGCAGTACTTC
TRBV24-1	NA	TRBJ1-2	NA	CATSATRVSGYTF	TGTGCCACCAGTGCGACAAGGGTCTCGGGCTACACCTTC
TRBV3-1/TRBV3-2	NA	TRBJ1-6	few	CASSQVGAQSPLHF	TGTGCCAGCAGCCAAGTGGGGGCTCAGTCACCCCTCCACTTT
TRBV5-1	NA	TRBJ2-3	few	CASSFRSGWGSADTQYF	TGCGCCAGCAGCTTCCGTTCTGGTTGGGGGAGTGCTGATACGCAGTATTTT
TRBV28	NA	TRBJ1-5	once	CASSFSSNQPQHF	TGTGCCAGCAGTTTTAGTAGCAATCAGCCCCAGCATTTT
TRBV6-1	TRBD1	TRBJ1-2	few	CASSEPQGAYSGYTF	TGTGCCAGCAGTGAACCCCAGGGGGCTTATAGCGGCTACACCTTC